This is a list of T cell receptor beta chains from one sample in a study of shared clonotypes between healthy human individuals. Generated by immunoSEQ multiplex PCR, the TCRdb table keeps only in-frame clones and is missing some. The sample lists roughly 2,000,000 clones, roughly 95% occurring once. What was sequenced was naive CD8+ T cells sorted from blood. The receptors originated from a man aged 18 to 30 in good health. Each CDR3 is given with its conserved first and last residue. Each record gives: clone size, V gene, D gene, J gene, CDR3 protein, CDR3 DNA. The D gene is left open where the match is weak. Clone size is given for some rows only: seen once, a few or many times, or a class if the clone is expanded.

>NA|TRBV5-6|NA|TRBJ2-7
CASSVGPNLYEQYF
TGTGCCAGCAGCGTCGGACCTAATCTTTACGAGCAGTACTTC
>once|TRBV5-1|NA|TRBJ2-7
CASSLRGSYEQYF
TGCGCCAGCAGCTTGAGGGGCTCCTACGAGCAGTACTTC
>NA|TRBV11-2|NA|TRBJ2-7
CASSLGPLREQYF
TGTGCCAGCAGCTTAGGGCCACTTCGTGAGCAGTACTTC
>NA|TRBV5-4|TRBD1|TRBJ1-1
CASSVTGARGEAFF
TGTGCCAGCAGCGTTACAGGGGCGCGGGGTGAAGCTTTCTTT
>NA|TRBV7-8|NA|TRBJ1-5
CASSPPGNQPQHF
TGTGCCAGCAGCCCCCCGGGCAATCAGCCCCAGCATTTT
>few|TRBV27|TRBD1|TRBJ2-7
CASSYRQGYEQYF
TGTGCCAGCAGTTACCGACAGGGCTACGAGCAGTACTTC
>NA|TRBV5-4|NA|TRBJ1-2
CASSPPEGSKGYTF
TGTGCCAGCAGCCCCCCGGAAGGTTCGAAAGGCTACACCTTC
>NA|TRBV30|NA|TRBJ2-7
CAWAAGTPVEQYF
TGTGCCTGGGCCGCGGGGACTCCGGTCGAGCAGTACTTC
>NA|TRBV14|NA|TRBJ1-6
CASSQDRSSPLHF
TGTGCCAGCAGCCAAGATAGGAGTTCACCCCTCCACTTT
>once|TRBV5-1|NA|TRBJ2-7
CASSFRERTYEQYF
TGCGCCAGCAGCTTCCGGGAGCGGACCTACGAGCAGTACTTC
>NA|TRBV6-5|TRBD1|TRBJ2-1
CASSYPGTANEQFF
TGTGCCAGCAGTTACCCCGGGACAGCAAATGAGCAGTTCTTC
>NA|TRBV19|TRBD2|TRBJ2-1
CASSILWTSGRGSYNEQFF
TGTGCCAGTAGTATACTTTGGACTAGCGGGAGGGGATCCTACAATGAGCAGTTCTTC
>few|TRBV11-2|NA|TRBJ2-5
CASSLGIGGLQETQYF
TGTGCCAGCAGCTTAGGAATAGGAGGGCTCCAAGAGACCCAGTACTTC
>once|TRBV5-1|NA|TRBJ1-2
CASSLRTGGGYGYTF
TGCGCCAGCAGCTTGAGGACGGGGGGCGGTTATGGCTACACCTTC
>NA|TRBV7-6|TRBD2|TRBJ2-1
CASSLGTSGSGNEQFF
TGTGCCAGCAGCTTAGGGACTAGCGGGAGTGGCAATGAGCAGTTCTTC
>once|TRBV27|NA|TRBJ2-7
CASSFIGVGYEQYF
TGTGCCAGCAGTTTCATAGGGGTGGGTTACGAGCAGTACTTC
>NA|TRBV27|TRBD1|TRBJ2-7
CASSSGTAYYEQYF
TGTGCCAGCAGCTCCGGGACAGCCTATTACGAGCAGTACTTC
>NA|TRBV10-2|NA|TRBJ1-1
CASEGLRESENTEAFF
TGCGCCAGCGAGGGGTTAAGGGAGAGTGAGAACACTGAAGCTTTCTTT
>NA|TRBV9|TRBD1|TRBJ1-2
CASGDRENYGYTF
TGTGCCAGCGGGGACAGAGAAAACTATGGCTACACCTTC
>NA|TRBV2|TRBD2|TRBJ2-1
CASILAGTYNEQFF
TGTGCCAGCATTCTAGCGGGGACGTACAATGAGCAGTTCTTC
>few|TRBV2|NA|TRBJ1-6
CASSEEGGGSPLHF
TGTGCCAGCAGTGAAGAGGGAGGAGGTTCACCCCTCCACTTT
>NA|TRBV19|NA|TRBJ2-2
CASSTNTGELFF
TGTGCCAGTAGTACAAACACCGGGGAGCTGTTTTTT
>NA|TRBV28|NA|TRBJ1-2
CASSSPGHYGYTF
TGTGCCAGCAGTTCCCCGGGCCACTATGGCTACACCTTC
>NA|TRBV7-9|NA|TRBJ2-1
CASSLNFDEQFF
TGTGCCAGCAGTCTTAACTTTGATGAGCAGTTCTTC
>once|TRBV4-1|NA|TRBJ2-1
CASSQERINEQFF
TGCGCCAGCAGCCAAGAGAGGATAAATGAGCAGTTCTTC
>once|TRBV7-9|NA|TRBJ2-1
CASSLVPAVGNEQFF
TGTGCCAGCAGCTTAGTTCCGGCCGTGGGTAATGAGCAGTTCTTC
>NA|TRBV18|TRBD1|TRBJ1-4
CASSPNTDRVNEKLFF
TGTGCCAGCTCGCCCAATACGGACAGGGTTAATGAAAAACTGTTTTTT
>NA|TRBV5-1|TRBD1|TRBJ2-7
CASSLRETGDSYEQYF
TGCGCCAGCAGCTTACGCGAGACAGGGGACTCCTACGAGCAGTACTTC
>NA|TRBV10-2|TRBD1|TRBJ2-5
CASSERTGGDWETQYF
TGCGCCAGCAGTGAGAGGACAGGGGGAGATTGGGAGACCCAGTACTTC
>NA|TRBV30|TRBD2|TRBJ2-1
CAWSVDSGSYGEQFF
TGTGCCTGGAGTGTAGATAGCGGGAGTTACGGTGAGCAGTTCTTC
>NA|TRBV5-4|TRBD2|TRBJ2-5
CASSTSGSPLFQYF
TGTGCCAGCAGCACTAGCGGTTCGCCACTATTCCAGTACTTC
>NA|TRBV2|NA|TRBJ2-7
CASSQYEQYF
TGTGCCAGCAGTCAATACGAGCAGTACTTC
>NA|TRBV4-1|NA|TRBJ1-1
CASSQRGNTEAFF
TGCGCCAGCAGCCAAAGGGGGAACACTGAAGCTTTCTTT
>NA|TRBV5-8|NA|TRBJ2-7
CASSLASQGSEQYF
TGTGCCAGCAGCTTGGCCAGTCAGGGGTCCGAGCAGTACTTC
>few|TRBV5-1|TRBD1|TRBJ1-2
CASSLTFGTGNGYTF
TGCGCCAGCAGCTTGACCTTCGGGACAGGGAATGGCTACACCTTC
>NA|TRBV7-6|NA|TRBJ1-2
CASSLLGGGNYGYTF
TGTGCCAGCAGCTTGTTAGGAGGCGGGAACTATGGCTACACCTTC
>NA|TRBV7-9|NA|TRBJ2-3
CASSSGLGNSDTQYF
TGTGCCAGCAGCTCGGGACTCGGTAATTCAGATACGCAGTATTTT
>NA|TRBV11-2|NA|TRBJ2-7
CASRGDEQYF
TGTGCCAGCAGGGGGGACGAGCAGTACTTC
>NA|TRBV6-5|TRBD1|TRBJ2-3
CASSGQDTDTQYF
TGTGCCAGCAGTGGACAGGACACAGATACGCAGTATTTT
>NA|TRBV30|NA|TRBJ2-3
CAWSLMSTDTQYF
TGTGCCTGGAGTTTGATGAGCACAGATACGCAGTATTTT
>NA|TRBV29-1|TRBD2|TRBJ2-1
CSVASGLYNEQFF
TGCAGCGTTGCTAGCGGCCTCTACAATGAGCAGTTCTTC
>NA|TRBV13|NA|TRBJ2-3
CASSRIQETQYF
TGTGCCAGCAGCCGCATCCAGGAGACGCAGTATTTT
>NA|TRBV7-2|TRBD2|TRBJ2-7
CASSPWGSGIPYEQYF
TGTGCCAGCAGCCCGTGGGGTAGCGGGATCCCCTACGAGCAGTACTTC
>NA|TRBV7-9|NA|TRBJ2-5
CASSLVGETQYF
TGTGCCAGCAGCTTAGTCGGGGAGACCCAGTACTTC
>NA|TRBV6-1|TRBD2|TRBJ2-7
CATSLGRASYEQYF
TGTGCCACCTCCTTGGGGAGGGCTTCCTACGAGCAGTACTTC
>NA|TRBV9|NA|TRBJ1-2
CASSGGDLFFYGYTF
TGTGCCAGCAGCGGTGGGGACCTCTTCTTCTATGGCTACACCTTC